This TCR beta chain was recorded in a study of metastatic and nonmetastatic thyroid tumors. No patient received treatment before thyroid surgery. This clone was seen repeatedly, ten times or more. TCRdb re-called the PCR reads through MiXCR. Of about 22,000 clones in the sample, less than 40% are singletons; the top ten hold 22%. The sequence came from a male donor with papillary thyroid cancer or a benign thyroid nodule (not recorded which). Some clones in this sample may be carry-over from other donors' samples. The sequencing input was blood.

The CDR3 DNA reads TGTGCCAGCAGTATATTAATAGCGGGGGGTTACAATGAGCAGTTCTTC. It is translated as CASSILIAGGYNEQFF. V usage is TRBV6-1 and J usage is TRBJ2-1; 10 nucleotides match TRBD2. CDR3 length equals 16 residues. After removal of 5 bases from V and 4 bases from J, the junction contained 8 bases not matched to a gene. CDR1 and CDR2 from the germline V gene are MNHNS and SASEGT.